Below, one T cell receptor (beta chain) is given with its context. No antigen is known for it. No much larger clonotype is one base removed from it; base qualities were not supplied. Sequencing instrument: Illumina NovaSeq 6000. Synthesis of TCR cDNA relied on 5'RACE template switching, a step that introduced a universal primer site along with unique molecular identifiers. Priming of cDNA synthesis was performed from both the TCR alpha and TCR beta constant segments. Libraries were amplified in two PCR steps, with sample barcodes and sequencing adapters added in the second step. Sequencing of the libraries was done on either Illumina HiSeq 2500 (2x100 bp) or NovaSeq (2x150 bp). In the original analysis: MIGEC handled demultiplexing of reads and collapsing into UMI consensus sequences, while MiXCR performed V(D)J alignment. Vaccine-responding clonotypes were defined with edgeR using replicate PBMC samples, requiring FDR below 0.01 and a log2 fold change above 5 up to day 15. CD4 or CD8 identity was assigned to each bulk clonotype according to whether the clonotype was present at higher abundance in the sequenced CD4 repertoire or the sequenced CD8 repertoire. TCRdb reprocessed the public reads (quality trimming at Q25 with fastp, clone calling with MiXCR) and kept in-frame beta chains. Each entry is one CDR3 protein sequence, shown with its most common DNA and genes. These V and J calls are TCRdb output, not the study's own analysis. In all, the sample holds some 390,000 distinct CDR3 sequences, and roughly 20% of those were seen once. Roughly a sixth of the sample is held by the ten biggest clonotypes.

The data are from a study of T cells after yellow fever vaccination (dated by TCRdb to the late 2010s). A note on the overall study: The SMART-Seq v4 Ultra Low Input RNA kit was used to prepare libraries from fractions with low cell numbers. Bulk TCR alpha and beta repertoires were sequenced longitudinally to track T-cell clones before and after primary and booster YFV17D yellow fever vaccination. The cohort comprised two healthy male donors, one aged 18 to 30 and one aged 30 to 40 years. Bulk PBMC replicates and cell subsets were isolated from blood drawn at multiple timepoints before and after both primary and secondary immunization. Results and caveats for the whole study, not just this receptor: A small share of clonotypes occurred in both CD4 and CD8 compartments, likely arising from convergent recombination. Computational filtering was required because FACS-sorted repertoires could contain abundant contaminating clonotypes from the bulk population. Compared with the primary T-cell response, the secondary T-cell response was weaker but faster, peaking on day 5 rather than day 15. After the booster, most clones that had expanded after primary vaccination were detected again (nearly 97% of CD4 and around nine tenths of CD8), suggesting broad maintenance of memory. Because the study included only a couple of donors, the extent to which the findings can be generalized is limited.

For CDR1 and CDR2, the germline V gene lists SGHTA and FQGTGA. The CDR3 contains 14 residues, cysteine and phenylalanine counted. Only the CDR3 part of the read is kept: 42 bases, read in frame from the first base. The junction carries 13 bases between V and J, which are trimmed by 5 bases and 6 bases respectively. The treatment or condition label, read with the paper, signifies: live attenuated yellow fever vaccine strain. At each blood-draw timepoint, two biological replicates of bulk PBMCs were obtained. A standard Ficoll-Paque protocol was used to isolate PBMCs from peripheral blood. RNA was extracted with TriZol from bulk PBMCs, CD4 and CD8 fractions, and dextramer-positive and dextramer-negative fractions.

This TCR was recovered from a young man who received the YFV17D yellow fever vaccine. This specimen was PBMCs, taken before the yellow fever booster vaccination. The rearranged segments are TRBV7-3 and TRBJ2-2; a tentative D match to TRBD2 spans 6 bases. The CDR3 corresponds to CASSGDPGAGELFF. The DNA sequence is given as TGTGCCAGCAGCGGGGACCCGGGAGCCGGGGAGCTGTTTTTT.